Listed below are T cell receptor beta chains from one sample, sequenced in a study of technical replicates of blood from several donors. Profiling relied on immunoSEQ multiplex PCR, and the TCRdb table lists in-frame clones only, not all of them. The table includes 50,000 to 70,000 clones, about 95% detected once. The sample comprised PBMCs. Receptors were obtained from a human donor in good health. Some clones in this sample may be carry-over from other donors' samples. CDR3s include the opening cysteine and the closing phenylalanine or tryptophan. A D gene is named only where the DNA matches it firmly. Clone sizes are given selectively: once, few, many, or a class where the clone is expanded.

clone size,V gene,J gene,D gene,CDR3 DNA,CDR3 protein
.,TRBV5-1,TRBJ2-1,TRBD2,TGCGCCAGCAGGGGGACTAGCGGGCACGATGAGCAGTTCTTC,CASRGTSGHDEQFF
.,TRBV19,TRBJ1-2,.,TGTGCCAGTAGTATAGGGAACAGAGAAACCTATGGCTACACCTTC,CASSIGNRETYGYTF
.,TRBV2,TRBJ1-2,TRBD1,TGTGCCAGCAGTGACAGGAACAGGGGATATGGCTACACCTTC,CASSDRNRGYGYTF
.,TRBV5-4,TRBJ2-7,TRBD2,TGTGCCAGCAGCGGAGCGGGGCGCTCCTACGAGCAGTACTTC,CASSGAGRSYEQYF
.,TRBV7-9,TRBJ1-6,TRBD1,TGTGCCAGCAGCTCCGGACAGGGCTATTCACCCCTCCACTTT,CASSSGQGYSPLHF
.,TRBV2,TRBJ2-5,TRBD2,TGTGCCAGCAGTGATACTAGCGGGGGCGAGACCCAGTACTTC,CASSDTSGGETQYF
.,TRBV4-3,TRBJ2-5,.,TGCGCCAGCAGCCAAGTTCGGGGAGAGACCCAGTACTTC,CASSQVRGETQYF
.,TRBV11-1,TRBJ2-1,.,TGTGCCAGCAGCTCCTCCACTGGGCAGTTCTTC,CASSSSTGQFF
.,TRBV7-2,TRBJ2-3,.,TGTGCCAGCAGTTTCTACGGAGATACGCAGTATTTT,CASSFYGDTQYF
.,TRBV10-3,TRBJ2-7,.,TGTGCCATCAGCGACAGTGGGCGCGGTACCTACGAGCAGTACTTC,CAISDSGRGTYEQYF
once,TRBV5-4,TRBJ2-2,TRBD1,TGTGCCAGCAGCGTAGATACAGGGGGCACCGGGGAGCTGTTTTTT,CASSVDTGGTGELFF
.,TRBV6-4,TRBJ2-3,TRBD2,TGTGCCAGCAGTGACTCGTCCAGCGGGGCCTCAGATACGCAGTATTTT,CASSDSSSGASDTQYF
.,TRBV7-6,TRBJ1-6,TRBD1,TGTGCCAGCAGCTTAGCGGGGACAGCATATAATTCACCCCTCCACTTT,CASSLAGTAYNSPLHF
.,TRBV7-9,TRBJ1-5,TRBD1,TGTGCCAGCAGCCCCGGGACAGGGGACGTGACCCAGCATTTT,CASSPGTGDVTQHF
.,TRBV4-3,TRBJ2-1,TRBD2,TGCGCCAGCAGCCAAGTACTAGCGGGATTAGTTGGTTATGAGCAGTTCTTC,CASSQVLAGLVGYEQFF
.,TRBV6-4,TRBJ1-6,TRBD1,TGTGCCAGCAGTGTAGGACAGGGTGTAAGTTCACCCCTCCACTTT,CASSVGQGVSSPLHF
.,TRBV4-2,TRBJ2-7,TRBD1,TGTGCCAGCAGCCAAGCGGACAGGGGGGCCTACGAGCAGTACTTC,CASSQADRGAYEQYF
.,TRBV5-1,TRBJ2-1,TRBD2,TGCGCCAGCAGCCGTAGCGGGAGCTCGGTCAATGAGCAGTTCTTC,CASSRSGSSVNEQFF
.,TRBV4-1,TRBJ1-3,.,TGCGCCAGCAGCCGTGGGGGCCTTGTGAGCTCTGGAAACACCATATATTTT,CASSRGGLVSSGNTIYF
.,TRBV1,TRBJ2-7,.,TGCACCAGCAGCCAAGCCGGGACTAGCGGGATTTACGAGCAGTACTTC,CTSSQAGTSGIYEQYF
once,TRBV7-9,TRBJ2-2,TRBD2,TGTGCCAGCAGCTCCCCTCGGCGGGAGAGGGGCACCGGGGAGCTGTTTTTT,CASSSPRRERGTGELFF
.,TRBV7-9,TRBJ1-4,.,TGTGCCAGCAGCTCGGTACTGGAGAATGAAAAACTGTTTTTT,CASSSVLENEKLFF
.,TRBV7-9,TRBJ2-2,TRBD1,TGTGCCAGCCAACAGGGGAAAGGCACCGGGGAGCTGTTTTTT,CASQQGKGTGELFF
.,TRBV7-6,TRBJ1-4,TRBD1,TGTGCCAGCAGCTTCCAGACAGGGGGGATAACTAATGAAAAACTGTTTTTT,CASSFQTGGITNEKLFF
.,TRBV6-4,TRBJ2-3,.,TGTGCCAGCAGTGACCAGCGCGGAGATACGCAGTATTTT,CASSDQRGDTQYF
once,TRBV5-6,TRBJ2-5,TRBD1,TGTGCCAGCAGCTTGGCGCCAGGGGGCCAAGAGACCCAGTACTTC,CASSLAPGGQETQYF
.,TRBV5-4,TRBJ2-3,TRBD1,TGTGCCAGCAGCTTGAGGGCAGGGGGCGTCGCAGATACGCAGTATTTT,CASSLRAGGVADTQYF
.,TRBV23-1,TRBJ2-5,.,TGCGCCAGCAGTCAATCGGGCCCAGCGGGAGAGACCCAGTACTTC,CASSQSGPAGETQYF
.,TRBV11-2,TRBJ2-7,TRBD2,TGTGCCAGCAGCTTAGGGGGGGGACTAGCGGTCTACGAGCAGTACTTC,CASSLGGGLAVYEQYF
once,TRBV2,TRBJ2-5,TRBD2,TGTGCCAGCAGTGGAAACGGGAGGGCCTCTGAGACCCAGTACTTC,CASSGNGRASETQYF
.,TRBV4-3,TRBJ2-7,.,TGCGCCAGCAGCCAAGCCTCACAGGGCAGCTACGAGCAGTACTTC,CASSQASQGSYEQYF
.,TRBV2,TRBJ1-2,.,TGTGCCAGCAGTCCCGGGGGGGGCTATGGCTACACCTTC,CASSPGGGYGYTF
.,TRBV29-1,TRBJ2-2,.,TGCAGCGTGTCAGAAGGGCGCGGGACCGGGGAGCTGTTTTTT,CSVSEGRGTGELFF
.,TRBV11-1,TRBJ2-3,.,TGTGCCAGCAGCTTAGAAGGAGGGGTAAATACGCAGTATTTT,CASSLEGGVNTQYF
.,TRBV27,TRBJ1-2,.,TGTGCCAGCAGTTTACGGGCAGGGGTTGGCTACACCTTC,CASSLRAGVGYTF
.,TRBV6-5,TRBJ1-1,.,TGTGCCAGCAGTGGCATCCCGAACACTGAAGCTTTCTTT,CASSGIPNTEAFF
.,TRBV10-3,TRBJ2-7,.,TGTGCCATCAGCCGCGGGTCCTACGAGCAGTACTTC,CAISRGSYEQYF
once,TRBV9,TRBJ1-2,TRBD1,TGTGCCAGCAGCGCAGGAGCCGGGACAGTTCGAGGCTACACCTTC,CASSAGAGTVRGYTF
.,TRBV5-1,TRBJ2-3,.,TGCGCCAGCAGCCTAGGACAGCTGAGGGCAGATACGCAGTATTTT,CASSLGQLRADTQYF
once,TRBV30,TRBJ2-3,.,TGTGCCTGGACCCTACAGGGGAGTGCGCGGGACACAGATACGCAGTATTTT,CAWTLQGSARDTDTQYF
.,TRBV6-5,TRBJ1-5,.,TGTGCCAGCAGTCGGGACAATGGAAATCAGCCCCAGCATTTT,CASSRDNGNQPQHF
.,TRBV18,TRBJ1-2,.,TGTGCCAGCTCACCGGACAGCCTAAGGCATGGCTACACCTTC,CASSPDSLRHGYTF
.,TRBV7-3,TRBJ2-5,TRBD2,TGTGCCAGCAGCTCGAACGCGGGAGGGGCGGAGACCCAGTACTTC,CASSSNAGGAETQYF
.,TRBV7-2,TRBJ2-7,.,TGTGCCAGCAGCCCCCTGGCGGGGGCTGCCTCCTACGAGCAGTACTTC,CASSPLAGAASYEQYF
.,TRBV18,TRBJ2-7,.,TGTGCCAGCTCACCGCGGAACCAGGGCGAGCAGTACTTC,CASSPRNQGEQYF
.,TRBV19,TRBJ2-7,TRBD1,TGTGCCAGTAGACGACAGGGGGCCCCGACCTACGAGCAGTACTTC,CASRRQGAPTYEQYF
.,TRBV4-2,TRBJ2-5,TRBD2,TGTGCCAGCAGCCAAGAGTCCAGCGGGGGGCGGGAGACCCAGTACTTC,CASSQESSGGRETQYF
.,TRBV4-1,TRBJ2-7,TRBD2,TGCGCCAGCAGCCGTGAAGCGGGGGGCTATGGTGAGCAGTACTTC,CASSREAGGYGEQYF
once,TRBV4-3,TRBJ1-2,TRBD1,TGCGCCAGCAGCTCGCGGGGACAGGAGACTGGCTACACCTTC,CASSSRGQETGYTF
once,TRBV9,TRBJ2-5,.,TGTGCCAGCAGCGTCGGGGAAGAGACCCAGTACTTC,CASSVGEETQYF
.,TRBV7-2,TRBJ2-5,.,TGTGCCAGCAGCCTGGGATCGACAGCGGGTGGAGAGACCCAGTACTTC,CASSLGSTAGGETQYF
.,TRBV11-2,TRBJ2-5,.,TGTGCCAGCAGCCCGCCCCCCCAGGGGTCGGAGACCCAGTACTTC,CASSPPPQGSETQYF
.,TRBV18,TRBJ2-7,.,TGTGCCAGCTCACCACAGGGGAGGAATTACGAGCAGTACTTC,CASSPQGRNYEQYF
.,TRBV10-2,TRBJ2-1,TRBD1,TGCGCCAGCAGTGACCGACAGGGTCGGTCCTACAATGAGCAGTTCTTC,CASSDRQGRSYNEQFF
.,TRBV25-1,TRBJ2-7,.,TGTGCCAGCAGGCAGACAGGGACTTACGAGCAGTACTTC,CASRQTGTYEQYF
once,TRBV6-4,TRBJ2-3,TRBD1,TGTGCCAGCAGTGGCACAGGGGGCACAGATACGCAGTATTTT,CASSGTGGTDTQYF
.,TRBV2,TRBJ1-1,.,TGTGCCAGCCTCAAGGGGACTGAAGCTTTCTTT,CASLKGTEAFF
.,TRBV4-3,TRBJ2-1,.,TGCGCCAGCAGCCAAGGGACATCGAGCTCCTACAATGAGCAGTTCTTC,CASSQGTSSSYNEQFF
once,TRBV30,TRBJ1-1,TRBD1,TGTGCCTGGGGAGACGGACAGGGGGACACTGAAGCTTTCTTT,CAWGDGQGDTEAFF
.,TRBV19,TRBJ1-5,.,TGTGCCAGTAGTATTAACCGGGGGGCGAATAGCAATCAGCCCCAGCATTTT,CASSINRGANSNQPQHF